The 8 T cell receptor beta chains presented below share a single source sample, sequenced in a study of identifying expanded T cells in peripheral blood. The data were produced by immunoSEQ multiplex PCR, yet TCRdb's version contains in-frame clones alone and is incomplete. In the table there are around 120,000 clones, 75% to 90% of which are singletons. The sample was blood. These receptors came from a person aged 18-70 years in good health.

The chain links TRBV19 to TRBJ1-4; D not certain. CDR3 length: 14 amino acids. V gave up 7 bases and J gave up 1 base, with 10 bases separating them. Germline-derived CDR1 and CDR2 are LNHDA and SQIVND (reference sequence). The CDR3 DNA is TGTGCCAGTACAACGCCCGGAACTAATGAAAAACTGTTTTTT. Translated: CASTTPGTNEKLFF.

The chain carries TRBV7-2 and TRBJ2-3; D is undetermined. The CDR3 extends over 14 amino acids. Trimming left V 2 bases short and J 9 bases short, with 15 bases between. The germline gives CDR1 SGHTA, CDR2 FQGNSA. In DNA, the CDR3 is TGTGCCAGCAGCTTATTGGACCACCTTAGCACGCAGTATTTT. Protein product: CASSLLDHLSTQYF.

In its sample, this clone was seen once. The chain employs TRBV7-2 and TRBJ2-7; D gene ambiguous. From germline, CDR1 is SGHTA and CDR2 FQGNSA. V lost 0 bases and J lost 7, with 10 bases in between. CDR3 size: 13 residues. The CDR3: CASSLAAGREQYF. The CDR3 DNA sequence: TGTGCCAGCAGCTTAGCAGCCGGGCGGGAGCAGTACTTC. The complete variable domain, with remaining parts taken from reference TRBV7-2 and TRBJ2-7, reads GAGVSQSPSNKVTEKGKDVELRCDPISGHTALYWYRQSLGQGLEFLIYFQGNSAPDKSGLPSDRFSAERTGGSVSTLTIQRTQQEDSAVYLCASSLAAGREQYFGPGTRLTVT.

This clone was counted once. This sequence joins TRBV7-2 and TRBJ2-5; D is possibly TRBD2 (6 bases). Germline lookup yields CDR1 SGHTA and CDR2 FQGNSA. Between the trimmed V and J ends, which lost 2 bases and 0 bases, there was a span of 10 bases. The CDR3 is 15 residues long. As DNA, the CDR3 is TGTGCCAGCAGCTTACTGCGGGGAGACCAAGAGACCCAGTACTTC. This gives the protein CASSLLRGDQETQYF.

The chain carries TRBV5-6 and TRBJ2-7; perhaps D is TRBD1 or TRBD2 (5 bases each). Germline V gives CDR1 SGHDT, CDR2 YYEEEE. V lost 1 base, J lost 3 bases, and 11 bases lay in between. The CDR3 sequence is 14 residues long. Written as DNA, the CDR3 is TGTGCCAGCAGCTTGTCGGGGCCGATCTACGAGCAGTACTTC. Encoded protein: CASSLSGPIYEQYF. Full variable domain (missing parts from reference TRBV5-6 and TRBJ2-7): DAGVTQSPTHLIKTRGQQVTLRCSPKSGHDTVSWYQQALGQGPQFIFQYYEEEERQRGNFPDRFSGHQFPNYSSELNVNALLLGDSALYLCASSLSGPIYEQYFGPGTRLTVT.

This sequence joins TRBV19 and TRBJ1-4; 8 bases align to TRBD1. From germline, CDR1 is LNHDA and CDR2 SQIVND (reference sequence). V shed 8 bases, J shed 2 bases, and the junction held 4 bases outside the gene matches. There are 14 residues in the CDR3. The CDR3 bases are TGTGCCAGTCGAACAGGGGGGACTAATGAAAAACTGTTTTTT. It specifies CASRTGGTNEKLFF.

The chain uses TRBV27 and TRBJ1-2; D not resolved. This CDR3 is built from 16 residues. Germline V lookup: CDR1 MNHEY, CDR2 SMNVEV (reference sequence). V gave up 3 bases and J gave up 7 bases, with 21 bases separating them. In DNA form, the CDR3 reads TGTGCCAGCAGTTTCTTATATGGCAGAGAGAACGTTGGCTACACCTTC. Translating gives CASSFLYGRENVGYTF.

The gene calls are TRBV19 and TRBJ1-2; D is unclear. Germline assignment: CDR1 LNHDA and CDR2 SQIVND (reference sequence). The CDR3 covers 15 residues. V was shortened by 7 bases and J by 3 bases, with 18 bases between the two germline ends. The CDR3 loop is CASITAGFEDYGYTF. In DNA, the CDR3 is TGTGCCAGTATCACCGCCGGGTTTGAAGACTATGGCTACACCTTC. Variable domain in full (rest from reference TRBV19 and TRBJ1-2): DGGITQSPKYLFRKEGQNVTLSCEQNLNHDAMYWYRQDPGQGLRLIYYSQIVNDFQKGDIAEGYSVSREKKESFPLTVTSAQKNPTAFYLCASITAGFEDYGYTFGSGTRLTVV.